Listed below are T cell receptor beta chains from one sample, sequenced in a study of identical twins. MiXCR was run by TCRdb on the 5' RACE reads, yielding one entry per CDR3 protein. The sample consists of about 530,000 distinct CDR3 sequences, 20% to 25% of them appearing once. This same sample was also part of a study on yellow fever vaccine responses in identical twins.

Sequenced input: CD4+ T cells sorted from blood. The receptors were gathered from a young woman in good health. The CDR3 runs from the conserved cysteine through the conserved F or W. D genes are given only for firm matches. Clone sizes are given selectively: once, few, many, or a class where the clone is expanded.

size: few
V: TRBV20-1
J: TRBJ2-1
D: TRBD1
CDR3: CSARPPGTGLYNEQFF
DNA: TGCAGTGCTAGACCCCCCGGGACAGGCCTTTACAATGAGCAGTTCTTC

size: .
V: TRBV20-1
J: TRBJ2-1
D: .
CDR3: CSATHLESSYNEQFF
DNA: TGCAGTGCCACCCATCTCGAGAGCTCCTACAATGAGCAGTTCTTC

size: many
V: TRBV24-1
J: TRBJ2-3
D: .
CDR3: CATSSSGTDTQYF
DNA: TGTGCCACCAGTAGTTCGGGGACAGATACGCAGTATTTT

size: few
V: TRBV20-1
J: TRBJ2-7
D: .
CDR3: CSARVGTKLYEQYF
DNA: TGCAGTGCTAGAGTCGGGACCAAACTTTACGAGCAGTACTTC

size: .
V: TRBV13
J: TRBJ2-2
D: TRBD1
CDR3: CASSKTGPTGELFF
DNA: TGTGCCAGCAGCAAGACAGGGCCCACCGGGGAGCTGTTTTTT

size: few
V: TRBV12-3/TRBV12-4
J: TRBJ1-1
D: .
CDR3: CASSPRRLQNTEAFF
DNA: TGTGCCAGCAGTCCCCGGCGGTTACAGAACACTGAAGCTTTCTTT

size: .
V: TRBV12-3/TRBV12-4
J: TRBJ1-2
D: .
CDR3: CASTTYGASNYGYTF
DNA: TGTGCCAGCACCACCTACGGAGCCTCTAACTATGGCTACACCTTC

size: few
V: TRBV5-1
J: TRBJ1-1
D: TRBD1
CDR3: CASSGTGGITEAFF
DNA: TGCGCCAGCAGCGGGACAGGGGGGATTACTGAAGCTTTCTTT

size: .
V: TRBV7-6
J: TRBJ2-1
D: .
CDR3: CASSPLLAGIHNEQFF
DNA: TGTGCCAGCAGCCCGCTTCTGGCGGGTATACACAATGAGCAGTTCTTC

size: .
V: TRBV24-1
J: TRBJ2-3
D: TRBD2
CDR3: CATSEPSGITRDTQYF
DNA: TGTGCCACCAGTGAACCTAGCGGAATCACGAGGGATACGCAGTATTTT

size: .
V: TRBV2
J: TRBJ2-7
D: TRBD1
CDR3: CASGQDRGSYEQYF
DNA: TGTGCCAGCGGCCAGGACAGGGGGAGTTACGAGCAGTACTTC

size: .
V: TRBV12-3/TRBV12-4
J: TRBJ2-3
D: .
CDR3: CASSSLQNTQYF
DNA: TGTGCCAGCAGTTCTTTACAAAATACGCAGTATTTT

size: few
V: TRBV12-3/TRBV12-4
J: TRBJ1-6
D: TRBD1
CDR3: CASSYRGPTLHF
DNA: TGTGCCAGCAGTTACAGGGGGCCAACCCTCCACTTT

size: .
V: TRBV7-8
J: TRBJ2-3
D: TRBD2
CDR3: CASSFGGAGGIYTQYF
DNA: TGTGCCAGCAGCTTTGGGGGAGCGGGGGGGATATATACGCAGTATTTT

size: .
V: TRBV12-3/TRBV12-4
J: TRBJ1-6
D: .
CDR3: CASSYRDTNNSPLHF
DNA: TGTGCCAGCAGTTACCGGGACACTAATAATTCACCCCTCCACTTT

size: .
V: TRBV25-1
J: TRBJ2-3
D: TRBD2
CDR3: CASSEPYSGSRTDTQYF
DNA: TGTGCCAGCAGTGAACCCTATAGCGGGAGTCGCACAGATACGCAGTATTTT

size: .
V: TRBV20-1
J: TRBJ1-2
D: TRBD1
CDR3: CSAKDRGLDYGYTF
DNA: TGCAGTGCTAAGGACAGGGGACTTGATTATGGCTACACCTTC

size: .
V: TRBV5-1
J: TRBJ2-7
D: TRBD1
CDR3: CASSPTGGFLGEQYF
DNA: TGCGCCAGCAGTCCCACAGGGGGCTTCCTAGGGGAGCAGTACTTC

size: many
V: TRBV7-9
J: TRBJ2-2
D: .
CDR3: CASSPFAATGELFF
DNA: TGTGCCAGCTCCCCCTTTGCGGCGACCGGGGAGCTGTTTTTT

size: .
V: TRBV20-1
J: TRBJ2-1
D: TRBD2
CDR3: CSARGQRGYNEQFF
DNA: TGCAGTGCTAGGGGGCAGCGGGGCTACAATGAGCAGTTCTTC

size: .
V: TRBV20-1
J: TRBJ2-2
D: TRBD2
CDR3: CSARLAPANTGELFF
DNA: TGCAGTGCTCGACTAGCGCCTGCGAACACCGGGGAGCTGTTTTTT

size: .
V: TRBV5-1
J: TRBJ2-2
D: TRBD1
CDR3: CASRYNRDREANTGELFF
DNA: TGCGCCAGCAGGTATAACCGGGACAGGGAAGCGAACACCGGGGAGCTGTTTTTT

size: .
V: TRBV20-1
J: TRBJ1-5
D: .
CDR3: CSADNRNSNQPQHF
DNA: TGCAGTGCTGACAACAGGAATAGCAATCAGCCCCAGCATTTT

size: many
V: TRBV12-3/TRBV12-4
J: TRBJ1-5
D: .
CDR3: CASNWGGDQPQHF
DNA: TGTGCCAGCAATTGGGGGGGCGATCAGCCCCAGCATTTT

size: few
V: TRBV20-1
J: TRBJ1-2
D: .
CDR3: CSARALSEDLWNYGYTF
DNA: TGCAGTGCTAGGGCCCTGTCAGAAGACCTTTGGAACTATGGCTACACCTTC

size: .
V: TRBV12-3/TRBV12-4
J: TRBJ1-6
D: .
CDR3: CASTNRVRSPLHF
DNA: TGTGCCAGCACCAACAGGGTACGGTCACCCCTCCACTTT

size: few
V: TRBV18
J: TRBJ1-6
D: .
CDR3: CASSPRDHHNSPLHF
DNA: TGTGCCAGCTCACCACGGGACCATCATAATTCACCCCTCCACTTT

size: .
V: TRBV6-2/TRBV6-3
J: TRBJ2-1
D: .
CDR3: CASSFSDTFDEQFF
DNA: TGTGCCAGCAGTTTTAGTGACACGTTCGATGAGCAGTTCTTC

size: few
V: TRBV20-1
J: TRBJ1-1
D: .
CDR3: CSATTGLVNTEAFF
DNA: TGCAGTGCTACAACAGGGTTGGTGAACACTGAAGCTTTCTTT

size: .
V: TRBV5-5
J: TRBJ2-7
D: .
CDR3: CASSPSLGEYYEQYF
DNA: TGTGCCAGCAGCCCCTCCCTGGGGGAGTACTACGAGCAGTACTTC

size: .
V: TRBV20-1
J: TRBJ2-7
D: TRBD2
CDR3: CSAIKREGSYEQYF
DNA: TGCAGTGCTATAAAGCGGGAGGGTTCCTACGAGCAGTACTTC

size: .
V: TRBV5-1
J: TRBJ2-1
D: TRBD2
CDR3: CASSFLAGGNNEQFF
DNA: TGCGCCAGCAGCTTTCTAGCGGGAGGGAACAATGAGCAGTTCTTC

size: .
V: TRBV6-5
J: TRBJ2-2
D: .
CDR3: CASSYAAGTTGELFF
DNA: TGTGCCAGCAGTTACGCGGCAGGGACCACCGGGGAGCTGTTTTTT

size: once
V: TRBV20-1
J: TRBJ2-7
D: TRBD2
CDR3: CSAKRLTSGSNEQYF
DNA: TGCAGTGCGAAGAGGTTAACTAGCGGGAGCAACGAGCAGTACTTC

size: few
V: TRBV5-5
J: TRBJ2-5
D: TRBD2
CDR3: CASSFMAGGNQETQYF
DNA: TGTGCCAGCAGCTTCATGGCGGGGGGGAACCAAGAGACCCAGTACTTC

size: .
V: TRBV14
J: TRBJ2-3
D: .
CDR3: CASSQVGRGATDTQYF
DNA: TGTGCCAGCAGCCAAGTTGGTCGGGGGGCCACAGATACGCAGTATTTT

size: few
V: TRBV4-1
J: TRBJ2-5
D: TRBD1
CDR3: CASSHEGTGQETQYF
DNA: TGCGCCAGCAGCCACGAAGGGACAGGCCAAGAGACCCAGTACTTC

size: many
V: TRBV12-3/TRBV12-4
J: TRBJ2-1
D: TRBD2
CDR3: CASRRSTSGSRNEQFF
DNA: TGTGCCAGCAGGCGGTCGACTAGCGGGAGTAGAAATGAGCAGTTCTTC

size: few
V: TRBV29-1
J: TRBJ2-2
D: .
CDR3: CSVGAFSTGELFF
DNA: TGCAGCGTTGGCGCCTTCTCCACCGGGGAGCTGTTTTTT

size: few
V: TRBV5-8
J: TRBJ2-7
D: TRBD1
CDR3: CASRPPTGADSSYEQYF
DNA: TGTGCCAGCAGGCCACCGACAGGGGCGGATAGTTCCTACGAGCAGTACTTC

size: .
V: TRBV19
J: TRBJ2-7
D: .
CDR3: CASSRTASWEQYF
DNA: TGTGCCAGTAGCCGGACGGCTTCCTGGGAGCAGTACTTC

size: .
V: TRBV7-9
J: TRBJ2-2
D: TRBD1
CDR3: CASSLGRDRNTGELFF
DNA: TGTGCCAGCAGCTTGGGAAGGGACAGAAACACCGGGGAGCTGTTTTTT

size: .
V: TRBV18
J: TRBJ1-2
D: .
CDR3: CASSPGPPVGSANYGYTF
DNA: TGTGCCAGCTCACCTGGACCCCCGGTGGGCTCAGCTAACTATGGCTACACCTTC

size: .
V: TRBV5-6
J: TRBJ2-2
D: .
CDR3: CAISPGLITGELFF
DNA: TGTGCCATCAGCCCCGGTCTCATTACCGGGGAGCTGTTTTTT

size: .
V: TRBV12-3/TRBV12-4
J: TRBJ1-1
D: .
CDR3: CASSNPAGSDSEAFF
DNA: TGTGCCAGCAGTAACCCGGCAGGGAGCGATTCTGAAGCTTTCTTT

size: .
V: TRBV3-1
J: TRBJ2-5
D: .
CDR3: CASSQGSQGKETQYF
DNA: TGTGCCAGCAGCCAGGGGTCTCAGGGTAAAGAGACCCAGTACTTC

size: once
V: TRBV9
J: TRBJ2-7
D: .
CDR3: CASSVASLSSYEQYF
DNA: TGTGCCAGCAGCGTAGCAAGCCTCTCCTCCTACGAGCAGTACTTC

size: .
V: TRBV4-1
J: TRBJ1-2
D: .
CDR3: CASSQDGTRGGYGYTF
DNA: TGCGCCAGCAGCCAAGATGGGACCAGGGGTGGCTATGGCTACACCTTC

size: .
V: TRBV7-6
J: TRBJ2-7
D: TRBD2
CDR3: CASSEGLAGAYEQYF
DNA: TGTGCCAGCAGCGAGGGACTAGCGGGGGCCTACGAGCAGTACTTC

size: .
V: TRBV11-1
J: TRBJ2-3
D: .
CDR3: CASSFLGVGTDTQYF
DNA: TGTGCCAGCAGCTTTCTCGGGGTGGGCACAGATACGCAGTATTTT

size: few
V: TRBV29-1
J: TRBJ2-5
D: .
CDR3: CSVLAGVGETQYF
DNA: TGCAGCGTTCTAGCAGGGGTCGGAGAGACCCAGTACTTC

size: .
V: TRBV5-4
J: TRBJ2-1
D: .
CDR3: CASSSQGLPDEQFF
DNA: TGTGCCAGCAGCTCGCAGGGACTGCCGGATGAGCAGTTCTTC

size: few
V: TRBV5-1
J: TRBJ2-1
D: .
CDR3: CASSSPMRGGGSYNEQFF
DNA: TGCGCCAGCAGCTCACCCATGAGAGGGGGGGGATCCTACAATGAGCAGTTCTTC